A selection of T cell receptor beta chains follows, all from one sample in a study of blood T cell repertoires in COVID-19. Repertoires were generated with immunoSEQ multiplex PCR, while TCRdb's copy carries only in-frame clones and drops some. This table holds 200,000 to 250,000 clones, approximately 90% found once. The sequencing input was PBMCs or T cells enriched from blood (not recorded which). The source is a woman younger than 35 who had recovered from COVID-19. The CDR3 runs from the conserved cysteine through the conserved F or W. The D gene is left open where the match is weak. Size is stated for part of the rows, as once, few or many counts, or as a class when the clone is expanded.

NA	TRBD1	TRBV27	TRBJ1-2	CASSLGVRGLGNYGYTF	TGTGCCAGCAGTTTAGGCGTCAGGGGGTTAGGTAACTATGGCTACACCTTC
NA	NA	TRBV6-1	TRBJ2-7	CASSESNSYEQYF	TGTGCCAGCAGTGAATCCAACTCCTACGAGCAGTACTTC
NA	NA	TRBV15	TRBJ1-2	CATSTDRGVDYGYTF	TGTGCCACCAGCACAGATCGAGGTGTTGACTATGGCTACACCTTC
once	TRBD2	TRBV5-1	TRBJ2-1	CASSPGGTSGSSGNEQFF	TGCGCCAGCAGCCCTGGGGGGACTAGCGGGTCATCGGGCAATGAGCAGTTCTTC
few	TRBD2	TRBV6-6	TRBJ2-1	CATQGLVVNEQFF	TGTGCCACCCAGGGACTAGTAGTTAATGAGCAGTTCTTC
few	NA	TRBV27	TRBJ2-7	CASSGGDTGHSSYEQYF	TGTGCCAGCAGTGGGGGTGATACGGGACACAGCTCCTACGAGCAGTACTTC
NA	NA	TRBV28	TRBJ2-2	CASRRGPGELFF	TGTGCCAGTCGGCGGGGCCCCGGGGAGCTGTTTTTT
NA	NA	TRBV3-1/TRBV3-2	TRBJ1-2	CASSQVRTDGYTF	TGTGCCAGCAGCCAAGTCCGGACAGATGGCTACACCTTC
NA	TRBD2	TRBV6-4	TRBJ2-3	CASSDVAGGPDTQYF	TGTGCCAGCAGTGACGTAGCGGGAGGGCCAGATACGCAGTATTTT
NA	NA	TRBV15	TRBJ2-3	CATILVVGSSTDTQYF	TGTGCCACCATCCTGGTCGTAGGGAGTAGCACAGATACGCAGTATTTT
NA	NA	TRBV19	TRBJ1-5	CASSIDPKQPQHF	TGTGCCAGTAGTATAGATCCTAAACAGCCCCAGCATTTT
NA	TRBD1	TRBV14	TRBJ1-1	CASSQELGQGADTEAFF	TGTGCCAGCAGCCAAGAACTGGGACAGGGGGCGGACACTGAAGCTTTCTTT
NA	NA	TRBV4-1	TRBJ2-5	CASSHDPPRRRGRETQYF	TGCGCCAGCAGCCACGACCCCCCGCGGCGAAGGGGCCGGGAGACCCAGTACTTC
once	TRBD1	TRBV5-1	TRBJ1-6	CASSLAETGGRPPLHF	TGCGCCAGCAGCTTGGCCGAGACAGGGGGTCGTCCACCCCTCCACTTT
few	TRBD1	TRBV29-1	TRBJ1-2	CSVDWTGRGYTF	TGCAGCGTTGATTGGACAGGTCGGGGCTACACCTTC
NA	TRBD1	TRBV7-9	TRBJ1-1	CASSLATGGTTEAFF	TGTGCCAGCAGCTTAGCGACAGGGGGGACCACTGAAGCTTTCTTT
NA	TRBD1	TRBV6-6	TRBJ1-2	CASSPRDRANYGYTF	TGTGCCAGCAGCCCCCGGGACAGAGCTAACTATGGCTACACCTTC
NA	NA	TRBV4-1	TRBJ1-1	CASSQDPSRGWFFPEAFF	TGCGCCAGCAGCCAAGATCCCTCCAGGGGTTGGTTTTTCCCTGAAGCTTTCTTT
NA	TRBD2	TRBV25-1	TRBJ2-7	CASSRGVYEQYF	TGTGCCAGCAGTCGGGGGGTCTACGAGCAGTACTTC
NA	NA	TRBV21-1	TRBJ1-4	CASSKCVEFVKGEKLFF	TGTGCCAGCAGCAAATGCGTCGAATTTGTTAAGGGGGAAAAACTGTTTTTT
NA	NA	TRBV5-4	TRBJ1-1	CASSTRGLGDTEAFF	TGTGCCAGCAGCACCCGGGGACTCGGGGACACTGAAGCTTTCTTT
NA	NA	TRBV18	TRBJ1-1	CASSRDNLLAFF	TGTGCCAGCTCACGGGACAACCTACTAGCTTTCTTT
NA	TRBD1	TRBV4-2	TRBJ2-1	CASSQDGVDRGNEQFF	TGTGCCAGCAGCCAAGATGGGGTCGACAGGGGAAATGAGCAGTTCTTC
NA	NA	TRBV4-2	TRBJ1-5	CASSQEDRFDQPQHF	TGTGCCAGCAGCCAGGAAGACAGGTTTGATCAGCCCCAGCATTTT
once	NA	TRBV6-5	TRBJ1-2	CASSYRAAGGYTF	TGTGCCAGCAGTTACAGGGCGGCGGGAGGCTACACCTTC
NA	NA	TRBV9	TRBJ1-6	CASSPFGTLNSPLHF	TGTGCCAGCAGCCCCTTCGGGACTCTTAATTCACCCCTCCACTTT
NA	TRBD1	TRBV19	TRBJ1-1	CASSIAMTGSTEAFF	TGTGCCAGTAGTATAGCCATGACAGGGTCCACTGAAGCTTTCTTT
NA	TRBD2	TRBV19	TRBJ2-7	CASSITRLAGGTEQYF	TGTGCCAGTAGTATAACCCGGCTAGCGGGGGGGACCGAGCAGTACTTC
NA	TRBD1	TRBV18	TRBJ2-3	CASLTGVADTQYF	TGTGCCAGCCTGACAGGGGTTGCAGATACGCAGTATTTT
NA	NA	TRBV28	TRBJ1-4	CASSPGGRTNEKLFF	TGTGCCAGCAGCCCGGGGGGGCGGACTAATGAAAAACTGTTTTTT
NA	NA	TRBV5-1	TRBJ1-3	CASSLQGTGNTIYF	TGCGCCAGCAGCTTGCAGGGAACTGGAAACACCATATATTTT
few	TRBD1	TRBV7-8	TRBJ1-4	CASSLVGQGGEKLFF	TGTGCCAGCAGCTTAGTGGGACAGGGAGGTGAAAAACTGTTTTTT
NA	NA	TRBV11-3	TRBJ1-6	CASSSRVVDSPLHF	TGTGCCAGCAGCAGTCGGGTTGTGGATTCACCCCTCCACTTT
once	TRBD1	TRBV28	TRBJ1-5	CASSPARQGVIQPQHF	TGTGCCAGCAGTCCCGCTCGACAGGGGGTCATTCAGCCCCAGCATTTT
NA	NA	TRBV14	TRBJ1-2	CASSIQTGSGGYTF	TGTGCCAGCAGCATCCAAACAGGATCTGGAGGCTACACCTTC
NA	NA	TRBV7-2	TRBJ1-2	CASSRTGYYGYTF	TGTGCCAGCAGCAGAACAGGGTACTATGGCTACACCTTC
NA	NA	TRBV24-1	TRBJ2-3	CATSDLGGASTDTQYF	TGTGCCACCAGTGATTTGGGGGGGGCATCCACAGATACGCAGTATTTT
NA	NA	TRBV6-5	TRBJ2-5	CASSSQGLQETQYF	TGTGCCAGCAGCTCACAGGGCCTCCAAGAGACCCAGTACTTC
NA	NA	TRBV24-1	TRBJ2-5	CATSPSLRGETQYF	TGTGCCACCAGCCCTAGCCTCCGGGGAGAGACCCAGTACTTC
NA	NA	TRBV7-2	TRBJ2-7	CASSLSFWAGPAEQYF	TGTGCCAGCAGCTTAAGCTTTTGGGCAGGGCCAGCCGAGCAGTACTTC
NA	NA	TRBV12-3/TRBV12-4	TRBJ2-1	CASSLSPSNEQFF	TGTGCCAGCAGTTTGAGTCCGAGCAATGAGCAGTTCTTC
NA	NA	TRBV19	TRBJ1-1	CASSLGSGMNTEAFF	TGTGCCAGTAGTCTAGGGTCGGGGATGAACACTGAAGCTTTCTTT
NA	NA	TRBV5-1	TRBJ1-1	CASSWRGEAFF	TGCGCCAGCAGCTGGCGAGGTGAAGCTTTCTTT
NA	NA	TRBV12-3/TRBV12-4	TRBJ2-7	CASRADGDYEQYF	TGTGCCAGCAGAGCGGACGGGGACTACGAGCAGTACTTC
NA	TRBD1	TRBV7-2	TRBJ1-2	CASSLGPTGGHGYTF	TGTGCCAGCAGCTTAGGTCCAACAGGGGGTCATGGCTACACCTTC